This T cell receptor (beta chain) was sequenced in a study of blood T cell repertoires in COVID-19. Across the study: Sites across the United States, Italy and Spain contributed samples from acute and convalescent COVID-19.

The protocol was immunoSEQ multiplex PCR, while the TCRdb copy is restricted to in-frame clones and leaves out a portion. The data hold 150,000 to 190,000 clones, with about 80% observed a single time. Each recovered donor of Cohort 3 presented with two negative PCRs, clearance, or symptom resolution. J was trimmed by 8 bases and V by 0 bases; bases with no gene match: 3. CDR1 is MNHNS and CDR2 is SASEGT in the germline V gene. The CDR3 runs to 13 residues. Sequencing was carried out using PBMCs or T cells enriched from blood (not recorded which). This clonotype was obtained from a man aged 50 to 59 who had recovered from COVID-19. The chain couples TRBV6-1 to TRBJ1-2, with 7 bases lining up with TRBD1. CDR3 coding DNA: TGTGCCAGCAGTGAAGCGACAGGGTCCGGCTACACCTTC. Its translation is CASSEATGSGYTF.